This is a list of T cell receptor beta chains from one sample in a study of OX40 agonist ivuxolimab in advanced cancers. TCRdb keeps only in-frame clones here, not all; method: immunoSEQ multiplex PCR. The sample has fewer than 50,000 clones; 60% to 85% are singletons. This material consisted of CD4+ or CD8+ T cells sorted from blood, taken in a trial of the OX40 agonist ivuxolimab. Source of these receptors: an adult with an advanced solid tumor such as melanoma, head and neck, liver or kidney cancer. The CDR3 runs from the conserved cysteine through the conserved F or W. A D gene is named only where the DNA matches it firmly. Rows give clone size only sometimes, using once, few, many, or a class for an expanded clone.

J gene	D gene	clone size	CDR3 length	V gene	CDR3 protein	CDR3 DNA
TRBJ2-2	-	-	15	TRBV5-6	CASSLGRLNTGELFF	TGTGCCAGCAGCTTGGGGCGACTCAACACCGGGGAGCTGTTTTTT
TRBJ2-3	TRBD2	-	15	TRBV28	CASRLAGTSTDTQYF	TGTGCCAGCAGACTAGCGGGAACTAGCACAGATACGCAGTATTTT
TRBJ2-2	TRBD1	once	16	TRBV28	CASSSSGDRGPGELFF	TGTGCCAGCAGCTCGTCGGGGGACAGGGGCCCCGGGGAGCTGTTTTTT
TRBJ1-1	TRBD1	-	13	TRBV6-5	CASGRQGRSEAFF	TGTGCCAGCGGACGACAGGGAAGATCTGAAGCTTTCTTT
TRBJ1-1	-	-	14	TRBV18	CASSPNGQNTEAFF	TGTGCCAGCTCACCAAACGGGCAGAACACTGAAGCTTTCTTT
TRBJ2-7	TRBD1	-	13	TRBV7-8	CASSLQGAYEQYF	TGTGCCAGCAGCTTACAGGGGGCCTACGAGCAGTACTTC
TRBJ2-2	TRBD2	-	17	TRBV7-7	CASSLMPAGGNTGELFF	TGTGCTAGCAGCTTAATGCCAGCGGGAGGGAACACCGGGGAGCTGTTTTTT
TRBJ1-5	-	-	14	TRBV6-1	CASRSGGSNQPQHF	TGTGCCAGCAGATCCGGAGGGAGCAATCAGCCCCAGCATTTT
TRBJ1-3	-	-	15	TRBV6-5	CASSSRGEGGNTIYF	TGTGCCAGCAGTTCCAGGGGTGAAGGTGGAAACACCATATATTTT
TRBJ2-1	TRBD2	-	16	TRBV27	CASSLWTSGRPLKPFF	TGTGCCAGCAGTCTCTGGACTAGCGGGAGGCCCTTAAAGCCGTTCTTC
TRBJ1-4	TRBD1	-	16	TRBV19	CASRLTGGATNEKLFF	TGTGCCAGTAGGTTGACAGGGGGCGCGACTAATGAAAAACTGTTTTTT
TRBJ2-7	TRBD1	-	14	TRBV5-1	CASSSGGVSYEQYF	TGCGCCAGCAGCTCAGGGGGCGTCTCCTACGAGCAGTACTTC
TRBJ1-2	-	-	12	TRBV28	CASSLPVSDYTF	TGTGCCAGCAGCTTACCGGTGTCGGACTACACCTTC
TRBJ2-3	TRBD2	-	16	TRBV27	CASSPPGLAVRDTQYF	TGTGCCAGCAGTCCACCGGGGCTAGCGGTGCGTGATACGCAGTATTTT
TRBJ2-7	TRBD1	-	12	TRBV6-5	CASSQGQGKQYF	TGTGCCAGCAGTCAGGGACAGGGGAAGCAGTACTTC
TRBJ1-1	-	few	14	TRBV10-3	CAISEGQPNTEAFF	TGTGCCATCAGTGAGGGACAGCCGAACACTGAAGCTTTCTTT
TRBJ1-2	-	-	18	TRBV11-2	CASSLDVSLSYRVGGYTF	TGTGCCAGCAGCTTAGATGTCAGCCTTTCGTACAGGGTAGGGGGCTACACCTTC
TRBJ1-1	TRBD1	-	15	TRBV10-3	CAITTDRDGNTEAFF	TGTGCCATCACTACTGACAGGGATGGGAACACTGAAGCTTTCTTT
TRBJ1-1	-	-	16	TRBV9	CASSVGGTLMNTEAFF	TGTGCCAGCAGCGTAGGAGGGACGCTGATGAACACTGAAGCTTTCTTT
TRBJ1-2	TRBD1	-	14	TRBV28	CASKPGQGNYGYTF	TGTGCCAGCAAACCGGGACAGGGGAACTATGGCTACACCTTC
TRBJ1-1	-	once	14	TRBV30	CASLKGQPNTEAFF	TGTGCCTCCCTTAAAGGACAACCAAACACTGAAGCTTTCTTT
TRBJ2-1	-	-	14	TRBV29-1	CSLRGSTGSNEQFF	TGCAGCCTGAGGGGGTCTACCGGGAGCAATGAGCAGTTCTTC
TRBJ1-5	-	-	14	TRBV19	CASSMGGARQPQHF	TGTGCCAGTAGTATGGGGGGGGCCCGGCAGCCCCAGCATTTT
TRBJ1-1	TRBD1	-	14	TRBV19	CASKLQGGNTEAFF	TGTGCCAGTAAACTACAGGGGGGAAACACTGAAGCTTTCTTT
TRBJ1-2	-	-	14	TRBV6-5	CASSYFGGSDGYTF	TGTGCCAGCAGTTACTTCGGGGGATCGGATGGCTACACCTTC
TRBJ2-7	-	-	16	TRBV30	CAWSVRGMRSSYEQYF	TGTGCCTGGAGTGTACGCGGCATGCGCAGCTCCTACGAGCAGTACTTC
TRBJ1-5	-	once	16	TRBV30	CAWSPSASSGNQPQHF	TGTGCCTGGAGCCCTTCGGCCAGCTCGGGCAATCAGCCCCAGCATTTT
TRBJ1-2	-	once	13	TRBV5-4	CASSLDGNYGYTF	TGTGCCAGCAGCCTGGACGGGAACTATGGCTACACCTTC
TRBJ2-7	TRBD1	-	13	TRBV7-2	CASGQGGSYEQYF	TGTGCCAGCGGACAGGGGGGGTCCTACGAGCAGTACTTC
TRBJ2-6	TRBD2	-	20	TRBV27	CASTKGQPLAGGAGANVLTF	TGTGCCAGCACCAAGGGGCAGCCCCTAGCGGGAGGAGCCGGGGCCAACGTCCTGACTTTC
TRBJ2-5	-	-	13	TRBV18	CASSGDAQETQYF	TGTGCCAGCTCAGGGGACGCCCAAGAGACCCAGTACTTC
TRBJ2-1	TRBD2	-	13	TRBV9	CASEPSGMGEQFF	TGTGCCAGCGAACCTAGCGGGATGGGTGAGCAGTTCTTC
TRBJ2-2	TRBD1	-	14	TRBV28	CASSSGGRTGELFF	TGTGCCAGCAGTTCAGGGGGAAGAACCGGGGAGCTGTTTTTT
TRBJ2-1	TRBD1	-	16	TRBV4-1	CASSQGRDRNYNEQFF	TGCGCCAGCAGCCAAGGCCGGGACAGGAATTACAATGAGCAGTTCTTC
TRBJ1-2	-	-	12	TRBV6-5	CASRPTGYGYTF	TGTGCCAGCAGGCCAACAGGCTATGGCTACACCTTC
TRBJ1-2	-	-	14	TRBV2	CASSESPSGYGYTF	TGTGCCAGCAGTGAAAGCCCCAGCGGCTATGGCTACACCTTC
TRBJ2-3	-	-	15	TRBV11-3	CASSSRAGRGDTQYF	TGTGCCAGCAGCTCCCGGGCGGGGCGGGGAGATACGCAGTATTTT
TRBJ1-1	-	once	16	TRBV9	CASSVGRGSGFAEAFF	TGTGCCAGCAGCGTAGGTAGAGGGAGCGGTTTCGCTGAAGCTTTCTTT
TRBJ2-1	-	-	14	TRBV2	CASSEGLAGNEQFF	TGTGCCAGCAGTGAAGGTCTAGCTGGCAATGAGCAGTTCTTC
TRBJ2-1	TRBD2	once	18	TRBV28	CASRPGTSGTSSYNEQFF	TGTGCCAGCAGGCCCGGGACTAGCGGAACGAGCTCCTACAATGAGCAGTTCTTC
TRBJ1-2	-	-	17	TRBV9	CASSSALVAEANYGYTF	TGTGCCAGCAGCTCGGCGCTAGTGGCGGAAGCTAACTATGGCTACACCTTC
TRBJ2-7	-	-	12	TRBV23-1	CASTSRGHEQYF	TGCGCCAGCACCTCCCGGGGCCACGAGCAGTACTTC